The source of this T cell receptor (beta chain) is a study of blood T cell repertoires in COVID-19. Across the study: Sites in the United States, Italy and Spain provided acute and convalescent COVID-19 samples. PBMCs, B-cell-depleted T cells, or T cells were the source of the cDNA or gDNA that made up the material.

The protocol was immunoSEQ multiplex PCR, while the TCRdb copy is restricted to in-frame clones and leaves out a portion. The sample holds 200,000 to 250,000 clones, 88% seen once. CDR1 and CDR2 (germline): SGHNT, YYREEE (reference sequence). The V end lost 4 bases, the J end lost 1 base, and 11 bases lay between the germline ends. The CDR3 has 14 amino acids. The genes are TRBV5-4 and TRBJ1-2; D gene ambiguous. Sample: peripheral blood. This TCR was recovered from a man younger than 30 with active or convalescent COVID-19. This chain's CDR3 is CASSPIQDNYGYTF. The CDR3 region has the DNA TGTGCCAGCAGCCCCATCCAGGATAACTATGGCTACACCTTC.